Listed below are T cell receptor beta chains from one sample, sequenced in a study of technical replicates of blood from several donors. Libraries were prepared by immunoSEQ multiplex PCR; TCRdb keeps only in-frame clonotypes and omits some of them. Among about 88,000 clones listed, 92% were seen once. Sequencing used T cells isolated from PBMCs. The receptor source for this set is a human donor in good health. Each CDR3 is given with its conserved first and last residue. The D gene is left open where the match is weak. Clone size, where shown, is once, few, many, or a class for clones that have expanded.

j_call v_call clone_size d_call cdr3_nt cdr3_aa
TRBJ2-3 TRBV6-5 NA NA TGTGCCAGCAGTGCAAACTTACTAGATACGCAGTATTTT CASSANLLDTQYF
TRBJ2-1 TRBV11-2 NA TRBD2 TGTGCCAGCAGCTTAGCCGCGGGAGGTGTCTACAATGAGCAGTTCTTC CASSLAAGGVYNEQFF
TRBJ2-5 TRBV28 NA TRBD1 TGTGCCAGCAGACCCGTAGACAGGGGTGGCCAAGAGACCCAGTACTTC CASRPVDRGGQETQYF
TRBJ2-7 TRBV4-2 NA TRBD2 TGTGCCAGCAGCCGGCCCGGGACTAGCGGCGAGCAGTACTTC CASSRPGTSGEQYF
TRBJ1-1 TRBV5-1 NA NA TGCGCCAGCAGCCCGGGGAATTTCCCCCCTGAAGCTTTCTTT CASSPGNFPPEAFF
TRBJ1-3 TRBV9 NA TRBD1 TGTGCCAGCAGCGTATCACAGGGGCCCTCTGGAAACACCATATATTTT CASSVSQGPSGNTIYF
TRBJ2-3 TRBV7-3 NA TRBD2 TGTGCCAGCAGCCAGAGCGGGGGTAGCACAGATACGCAGTATTTT CASSQSGGSTDTQYF
TRBJ1-2 TRBV18 NA NA TGTGCCAGCTCACCACGCGGGACCGTCCGATTCTATGGCTACACCTTC CASSPRGTVRFYGYTF
TRBJ1-5 TRBV30 few NA TGTGCCTGGGCGGGGGGAGTTAATCAGCCCCAGCATTTT CAWAGGVNQPQHF
TRBJ1-1 TRBV6-5 NA NA TGTGCCAGCAGTTACTCGAGGACATCCGCGGACACTGAAGCTTTCTTT CASSYSRTSADTEAFF